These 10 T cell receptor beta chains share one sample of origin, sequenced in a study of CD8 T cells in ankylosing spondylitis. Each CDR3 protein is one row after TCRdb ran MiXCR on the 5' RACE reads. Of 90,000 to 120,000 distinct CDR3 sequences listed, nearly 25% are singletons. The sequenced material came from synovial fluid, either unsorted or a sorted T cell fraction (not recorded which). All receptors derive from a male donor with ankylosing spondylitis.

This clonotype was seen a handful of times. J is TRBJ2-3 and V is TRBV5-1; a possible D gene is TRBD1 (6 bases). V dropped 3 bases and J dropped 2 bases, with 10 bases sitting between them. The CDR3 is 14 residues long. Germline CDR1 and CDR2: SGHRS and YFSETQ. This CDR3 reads CASSWGLVTDTQYF. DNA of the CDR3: TGCGCCAGCAGCTGGGGGCTCGTCACAGATACGCAGTATTTT.

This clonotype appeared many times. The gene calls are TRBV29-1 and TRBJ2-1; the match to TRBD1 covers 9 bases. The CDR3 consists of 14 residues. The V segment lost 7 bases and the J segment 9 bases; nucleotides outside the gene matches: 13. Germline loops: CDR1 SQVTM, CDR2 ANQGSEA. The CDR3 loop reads CSAPGQGGRGEQFF. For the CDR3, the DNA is TGCAGCGCCCCGGGACAGGGTGGAAGGGGTGAGCAGTTCTTC.

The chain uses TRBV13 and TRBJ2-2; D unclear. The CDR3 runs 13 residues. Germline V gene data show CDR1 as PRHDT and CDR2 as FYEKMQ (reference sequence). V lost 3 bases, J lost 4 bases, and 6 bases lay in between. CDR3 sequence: CASSFGFTGELFF. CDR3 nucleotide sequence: TGTGCCAGCAGCTTTGGGTTCACCGGGGAGCTGTTTTTT.

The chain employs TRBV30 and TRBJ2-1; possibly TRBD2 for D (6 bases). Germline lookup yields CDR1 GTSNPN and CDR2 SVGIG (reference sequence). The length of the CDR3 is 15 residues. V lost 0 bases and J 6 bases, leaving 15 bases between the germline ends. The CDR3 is CAWSVLGTGSNEQFF. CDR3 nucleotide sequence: TGTGCCTGGAGTGTACTCGGGACTGGATCCAATGAGCAGTTCTTC.

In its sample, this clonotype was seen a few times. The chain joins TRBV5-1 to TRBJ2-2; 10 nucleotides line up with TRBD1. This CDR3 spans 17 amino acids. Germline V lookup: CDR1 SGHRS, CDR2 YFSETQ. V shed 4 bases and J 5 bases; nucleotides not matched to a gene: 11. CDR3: CASSQNLGQGGTGELFF. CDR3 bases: TGCGCCAGCAGCCAAAACCTCGGACAGGGGGGGACCGGGGAGCTGTTTTTT.

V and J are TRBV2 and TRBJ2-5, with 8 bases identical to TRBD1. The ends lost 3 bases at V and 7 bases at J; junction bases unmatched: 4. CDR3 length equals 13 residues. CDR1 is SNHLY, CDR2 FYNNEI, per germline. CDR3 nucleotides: TGTGCCAGCAGTGAGGGGCAGGGGGCGACCCAGTACTTC. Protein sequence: CASSEGQGATQYF.

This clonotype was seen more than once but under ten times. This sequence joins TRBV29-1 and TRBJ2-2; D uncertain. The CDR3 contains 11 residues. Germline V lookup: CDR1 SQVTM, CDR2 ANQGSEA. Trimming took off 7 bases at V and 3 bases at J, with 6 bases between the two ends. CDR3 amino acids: CSGQDTGELFF. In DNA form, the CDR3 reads TGCAGCGGCCAAGACACCGGGGAGCTGTTTTTT.

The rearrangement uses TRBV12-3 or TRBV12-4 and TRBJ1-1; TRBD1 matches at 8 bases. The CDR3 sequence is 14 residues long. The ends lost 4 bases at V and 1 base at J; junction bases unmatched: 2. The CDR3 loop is CASSYGTGNTEAFF. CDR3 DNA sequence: TGTGCCAGCAGTTACGGGACAGGGAACACTGAAGCTTTCTTT.

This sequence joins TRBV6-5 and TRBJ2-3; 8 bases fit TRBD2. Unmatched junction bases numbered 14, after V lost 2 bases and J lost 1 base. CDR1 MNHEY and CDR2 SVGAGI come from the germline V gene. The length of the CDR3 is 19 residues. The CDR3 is CASSYPLAERGGGTDTQYF. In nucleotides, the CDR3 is TGTGCCAGCAGTTACCCACTAGCGGAGAGGGGTGGTGGCACAGATACGCAGTATTTT.

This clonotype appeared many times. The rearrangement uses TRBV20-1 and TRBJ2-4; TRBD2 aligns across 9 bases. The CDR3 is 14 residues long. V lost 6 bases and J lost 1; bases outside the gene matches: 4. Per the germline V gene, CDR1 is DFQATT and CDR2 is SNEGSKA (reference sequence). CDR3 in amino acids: CSARLADAKNIQYF. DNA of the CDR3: TGCAGTGCCCGACTAGCGGACGCCAAAAACATTCAGTACTTC.